This TCR beta chain derives from a study of shared clonotypes between healthy human individuals. Over several immunoSEQ plates, each subset's genomic DNA was distributed in even portions. Per the authors' pipeline: For the immunoSEQ data, sequences were junction-only without quality scores, so filtering differed. Data came from immunoSEQ multiplex PCR; TCRdb stores just in-frame clones and leaves some out. V and J calls and clone size are given by that table; D and trimming were obtained from the DNA. The sample lists 470,000 or so clones, 81% occurring once. Germline CDR1 GTSNPN, CDR2 SVGIG (reference sequence). Losses at the gene ends were 5 bases for V and 8 bases for J; bases not matched to a gene: 4. The length of the CDR3 is 14 residues. General observations from the study: Blood was the only sampled material, and tissue repertoires likely differ.

This clone was observed many times. Its antigen is not known. Other DNA sequences in this sample translate to the same CDR3. The chain employs TRBV30 and TRBJ2-1; 15 bases map to TRBD2. This clonotype was sampled from a woman between 35 and 50 years old in good health. Some clones in this sample may be carry-over from other donors' samples. The sample taken for sequencing was PBMCs. CDR3: CAWGLAGGFYEQFF. In nucleotides, the CDR3 is TGTGCCTGGGGACTAGCGGGAGGGTTTTATGAGCAGTTCTTC.